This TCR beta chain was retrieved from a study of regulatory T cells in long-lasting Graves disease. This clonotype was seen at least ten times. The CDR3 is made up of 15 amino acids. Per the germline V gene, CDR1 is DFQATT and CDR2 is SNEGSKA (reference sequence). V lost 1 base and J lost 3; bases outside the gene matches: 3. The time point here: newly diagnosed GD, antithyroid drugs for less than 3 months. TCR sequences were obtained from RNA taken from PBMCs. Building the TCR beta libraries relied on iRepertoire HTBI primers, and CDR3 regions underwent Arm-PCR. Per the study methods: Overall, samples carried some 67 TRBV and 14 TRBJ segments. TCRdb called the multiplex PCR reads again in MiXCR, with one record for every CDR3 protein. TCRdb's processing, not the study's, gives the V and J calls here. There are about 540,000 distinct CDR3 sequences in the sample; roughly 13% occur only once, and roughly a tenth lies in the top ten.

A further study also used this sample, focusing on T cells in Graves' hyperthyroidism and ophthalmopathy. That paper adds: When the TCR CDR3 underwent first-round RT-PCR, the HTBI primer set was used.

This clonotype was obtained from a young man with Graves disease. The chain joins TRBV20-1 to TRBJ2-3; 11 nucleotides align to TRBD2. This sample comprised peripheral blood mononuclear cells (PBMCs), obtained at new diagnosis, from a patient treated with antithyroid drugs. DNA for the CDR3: TGCAGTGCTAGAGTACTAGCGGGAGAAACAGATACGCAGTATTTT. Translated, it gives CSARVLAGETDTQYF.